The clone carrying this T cell receptor beta chain has a count of ten or more. Its antigen is as yet unknown. TCRdb redid the calling of the RT-PCR reads with MiXCR, one entry per CDR3 protein. The sample lists approximately 490,000 distinct CDR3 sequences; approximately 6.9% were seen once. V lost 4 bases to trimming and J lost 5 bases, with 17 bases between them. Germline V gives CDR1 MNHEY, CDR2 SVGEGT. This CDR3 is 15 amino acids long. The data are from a study of response to subunit inactivated influenza vaccine. Study-wide results and limits: Researchers suggested that each seasonal influenza vaccination recruits few new T cells.

This chain connects TRBV6-2 or TRBV6-3 to TRBJ1-2, with D possibly TRBD1 on 6 matching bases. The sequencing here drew on PBMCs from blood, taken less than 25 months after vaccination. This clonotype originated in a man between 50 and 75 years old who received an inactivated influenza vaccine. The DNA for the CDR3 is TGTGCCAGCAGTTCGGATTCGACAGGCCTATATGGCTACACCTTC. Its translation is CASSSDSTGLYGYTF.